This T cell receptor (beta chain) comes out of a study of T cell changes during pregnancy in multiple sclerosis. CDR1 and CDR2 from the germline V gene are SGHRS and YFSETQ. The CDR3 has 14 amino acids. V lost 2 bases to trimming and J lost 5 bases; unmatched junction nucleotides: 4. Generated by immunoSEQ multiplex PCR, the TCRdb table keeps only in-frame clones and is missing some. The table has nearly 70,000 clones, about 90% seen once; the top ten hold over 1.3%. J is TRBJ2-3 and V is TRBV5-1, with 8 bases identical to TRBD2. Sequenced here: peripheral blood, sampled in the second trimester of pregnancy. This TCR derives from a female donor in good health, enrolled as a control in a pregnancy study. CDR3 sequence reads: CASSLAGVKDTQYF. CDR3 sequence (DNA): TGCGCCAGCAGCTTAGCGGGAGTCAAAGATACGCAGTATTTT.